This is a list of T cell receptor beta chains from one sample in a study of blood T cell repertoires in COVID-19. Only in-frame clones appear in the TCRdb table, and some are missing; sequencing was by immunoSEQ multiplex PCR. This sample has 350,000 or so clones, with 88% found just once. The specimen was PBMCs or T cells enriched from blood (not recorded which). Source of these receptors: a woman aged 25-40 years who had been exposed to COVID-19. Each CDR3 is given with its conserved first and last residue. A D gene is named only where the DNA matches it firmly. A row's size may be missing; if present it is once, few, many or a size class.

v_gene	j_gene	d_gene	abundance	CDR3aa	CDR3nt
TRBV19	TRBJ2-1	TRBD1	NA	CASSISGQGFNEQFF	TGTGCCAGTAGTATCTCCGGACAGGGGTTCAATGAGCAGTTCTTC
TRBV5-1	TRBJ2-7	NA	NA	CASSLETPALHEQYF	TGCGCCAGCAGCTTGGAGACACCAGCCCTCCACGAGCAGTACTTC
TRBV6-5	TRBJ1-3	TRBD1	NA	CASRQGAGNTIYF	TGTGCCAGCAGACAGGGGGCAGGAAACACCATATATTTT
TRBV9	TRBJ1-5	NA	NA	CASSPEGGNNQPQHF	TGTGCCAGCAGCCCCGAGGGGGGGAACAATCAGCCCCAGCATTTT
TRBV6-4	TRBJ2-7	NA	NA	CASSIDQGYEQYF	TGTGCCAGCAGTATTGACCAGGGCTACGAGCAGTACTTC
TRBV7-3	TRBJ2-3	TRBD2	NA	CASSLGGLAGADTQYF	TGTGCCAGCAGCTTAGGGGGGCTAGCGGGAGCAGATACGCAGTATTTT
TRBV2	TRBJ1-2	TRBD1	few	CASSAGTGFFSDGYTF	TGTGCCAGCAGCGCCGGGACAGGGTTTTTTTCTGATGGCTACACCTTC
TRBV6-1	TRBJ1-2	NA	NA	CASSDPGTNYGYTF	TGTGCCAGCAGTGATCCGGGGACTAACTATGGCTACACCTTC
TRBV6-1	TRBJ1-5	NA	NA	CASSEWRGPNQPQHF	TGTGCCAGCAGTGAGTGGCGGGGCCCAAATCAGCCCCAGCATTTT
TRBV5-6	TRBJ1-4	NA	NA	CASSLESEKLFF	TGTGCCAGCAGCTTGGAGAGTGAAAAACTGTTTTTT
TRBV28	TRBJ1-6	TRBD1	NA	CASSANRGRAASPLHF	TGTGCCAGCAGTGCCAACAGGGGTCGAGCTGCTTCACCCCTCCACTTT
TRBV5-5	TRBJ2-5	NA	NA	CASSLGLETQYF	TGTGCCAGCAGCTTGGGTCTAGAGACCCAGTACTTC
TRBV2	TRBJ2-1	NA	NA	CASGSGSYNEQFF	TGTGCCAGCGGTTCGGGCTCCTACAATGAGCAGTTCTTC
TRBV9	TRBJ2-3	NA	NA	CASSPRGFTDTDTQYF	TGTGCCAGCAGCCCCCGTGGATTTACAGACACAGATACGCAGTATTTT
TRBV11-3	TRBJ1-2	NA	NA	CASRNRDLRGYTF	TGTGCCAGCAGAAACAGGGACCTGAGAGGCTACACCTTC
TRBV7-9	TRBJ1-2	TRBD1	NA	CASSHDRAYGYTF	TGTGCCAGCAGCCACGACAGGGCCTATGGCTACACCTTC
TRBV10-3	TRBJ1-5	NA	NA	CAISDRVNSNQPQHF	TGTGCCATCAGCGACAGAGTGAATAGCAATCAGCCCCAGCATTTT
TRBV19	TRBJ1-3	TRBD1	NA	CASSKRTGTGNTIYF	TGTGCCAGTAGTAAAAGGACAGGGACTGGAAACACCATATATTTT
TRBV28	TRBJ1-6	TRBD1	few	CASSLQGAGNSPLHF	TGTGCCAGCAGTCTACAGGGGGCAGGGAATTCACCCCTCCACTTT
TRBV30	TRBJ1-5	NA	once	CAWSLTGQNQPQHF	TGTGCCTGGAGCTTAACAGGTCAGAATCAGCCCCAGCATTTT
TRBV27	TRBJ2-1	TRBD2	NA	CASSRVFEMLAGGWNEQFF	TGTGCCAGCAGCCGTGTTTTCGAGATGTTAGCGGGAGGGTGGAATGAGCAGTTCTTC
TRBV2	TRBJ1-5	NA	NA	CASSDDGRGQGNQPQHF	TGTGCCAGCAGTGATGACGGCCGAGGGCAGGGCAATCAGCCCCAGCATTTT
TRBV7-2	TRBJ1-4	NA	NA	CASSPPPGVSEKLFF	TGTGCCAGCAGCCCACCCCCCGGGGTGAGTGAAAAACTGTTTTTT
TRBV20-1	TRBJ2-1	NA	NA	CSASAMVAAYNEQFF	TGCAGTGCTAGTGCCATGGTAGCGGCCTACAATGAGCAGTTCTTC
TRBV30	TRBJ2-7	TRBD1	NA	CAWKDRGNEQYF	TGTGCCTGGAAGGACAGGGGCAACGAGCAGTACTTC
TRBV6-6	TRBJ1-6	TRBD1	NA	CASSRPGTGVGSPLHF	TGTGCCAGCAGCCGTCCCGGGACAGGGGTGGGGTCACCCCTCCACTTT
TRBV15	TRBJ1-5	NA	NA	CATSRVPARGGQPQHF	TGTGCCACCAGCAGAGTTCCGGCCCGGGGGGGTCAGCCCCAGCATTTT
TRBV2	TRBJ2-2	NA	once	CASKLYSTGELFF	TGTGCCAGCAAACTCTACTCCACCGGGGAGCTGTTTTTT
TRBV28	TRBJ2-2	TRBD2	NA	CASSPPDRGDGELFF	TGTGCCAGCAGTCCCCCCGACCGGGGGGACGGGGAGCTGTTTTTT
TRBV28	TRBJ2-7	TRBD2	NA	CASSLYSLAESSYEQYF	TGTGCCAGCAGTTTATATTCTCTAGCGGAGAGCTCCTACGAGCAGTACTTC
TRBV29-1	TRBJ2-3	TRBD2	NA	CSALAGGGTDTQYF	TGCAGCGCCCTAGCGGGGGGGGGCACAGATACGCAGTATTTT
TRBV6-5	TRBJ1-5	NA	NA	CASSPRWNQPQHF	TGTGCCAGCAGCCCCAGGTGGAATCAGCCCCAGCATTTT
TRBV18	TRBJ1-2	TRBD1	NA	CASSQDRDYGYTF	TGTGCCAGCTCACAGGACAGGGACTATGGCTACACCTTC
TRBV29-1	TRBJ2-7	TRBD1	NA	CSAGQVSSEQYF	TGCAGCGCGGGACAGGTATCAAGCGAGCAGTACTTC
TRBV28	TRBJ2-1	TRBD2	NA	CASSLGLAGFYNEQFF	TGTGCCAGCAGTCTTGGACTAGCGGGATTCTACAATGAGCAGTTCTTC
TRBV24-1	TRBJ2-5	NA	NA	CATSGQGQETQYF	TGTGCCACCAGTGGGCAGGGACAAGAGACCCAGTACTTC
TRBV7-6	TRBJ1-1	NA	NA	CASSARGGGYGEAFF	TGTGCCAGCAGCGCCCGGGGAGGGGGATATGGTGAAGCTTTCTTT